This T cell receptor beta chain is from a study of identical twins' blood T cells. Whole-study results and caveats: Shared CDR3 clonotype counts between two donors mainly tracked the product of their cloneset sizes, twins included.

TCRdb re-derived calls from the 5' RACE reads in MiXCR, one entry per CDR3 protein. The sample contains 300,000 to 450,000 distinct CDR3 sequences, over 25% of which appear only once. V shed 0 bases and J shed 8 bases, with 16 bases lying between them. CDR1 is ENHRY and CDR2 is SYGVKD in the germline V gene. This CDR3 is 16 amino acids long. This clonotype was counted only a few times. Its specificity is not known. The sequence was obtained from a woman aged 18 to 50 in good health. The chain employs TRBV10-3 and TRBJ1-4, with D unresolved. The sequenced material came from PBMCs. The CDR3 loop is CAISESKEGLREKLFF. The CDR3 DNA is TGTGCCATCAGTGAGTCGAAGGAAGGGCTAAGGGAAAAACTGTTTTTT.